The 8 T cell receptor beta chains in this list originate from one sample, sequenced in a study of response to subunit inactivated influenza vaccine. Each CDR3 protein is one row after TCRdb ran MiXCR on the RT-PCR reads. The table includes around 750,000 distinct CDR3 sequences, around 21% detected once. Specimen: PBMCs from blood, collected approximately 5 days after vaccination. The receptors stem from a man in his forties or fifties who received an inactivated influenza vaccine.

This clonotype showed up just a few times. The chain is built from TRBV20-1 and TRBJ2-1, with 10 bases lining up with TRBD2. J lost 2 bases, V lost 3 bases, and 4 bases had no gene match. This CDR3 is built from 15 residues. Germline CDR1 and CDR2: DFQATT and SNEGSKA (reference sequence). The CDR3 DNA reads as TGCAGTGCTAGGGAACTAGCGGGGCCCTACAATGAGCAGTTCTTC. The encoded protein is CSARELAGPYNEQFF.

In DNA form, the CDR3 reads TGTGCCAGCAGCCAAGATTCGGGTAGCGGGAGGTTTCAGTTCTTC. Protein sequence: CASSQDSGSGRFQFF. The chain uses TRBV3-1 and TRBJ2-1; 10 positions match TRBD2. The germline V gene has CDR1 LGHDT and CDR2 YNNKEL (reference sequence). This CDR3 contains 15 residues. J lost 13 bases, V lost 0 bases, and 9 bases had no gene match.

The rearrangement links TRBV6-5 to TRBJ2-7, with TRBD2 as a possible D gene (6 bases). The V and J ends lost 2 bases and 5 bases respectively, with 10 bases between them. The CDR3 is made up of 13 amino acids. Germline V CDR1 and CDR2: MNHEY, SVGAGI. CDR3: CASSYGRRDEQYF. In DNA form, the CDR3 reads TGTGCCAGCAGTTACGGAAGGAGGGACGAGCAGTACTTC.

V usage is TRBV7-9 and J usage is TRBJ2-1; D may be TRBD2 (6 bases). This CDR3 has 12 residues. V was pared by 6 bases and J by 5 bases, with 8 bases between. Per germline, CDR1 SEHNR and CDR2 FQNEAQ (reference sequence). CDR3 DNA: TGTGCCAGCAGACCTAGCGACAATGAGCAGTTCTTC. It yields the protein CASRPSDNEQFF.

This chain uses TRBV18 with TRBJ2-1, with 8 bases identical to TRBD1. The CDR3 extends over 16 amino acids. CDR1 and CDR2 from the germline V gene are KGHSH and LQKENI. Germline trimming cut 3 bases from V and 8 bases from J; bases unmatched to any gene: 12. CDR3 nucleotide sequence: TGTGCCAGCTCACCTTATTCACAGGGGGGAGGCGATGAGCAGTTCTTC. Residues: CASSPYSQGGGDEQFF. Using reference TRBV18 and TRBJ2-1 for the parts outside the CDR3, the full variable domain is NAGVMQNPRHLVRRRGQEARLRCSPMKGHSHVYWYRQLPEEGLKFMVYLQKENIIDESGMPKERFSAEFPKEGPSILRIQQVVRGDSAAYFCASSPYSQGGGDEQFFGPGTRLTVL.

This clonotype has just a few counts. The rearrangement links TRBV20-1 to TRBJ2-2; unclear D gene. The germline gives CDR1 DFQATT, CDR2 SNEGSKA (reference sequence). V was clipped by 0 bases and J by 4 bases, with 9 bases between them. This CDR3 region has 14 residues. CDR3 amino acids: CSARDRGVTGELFF. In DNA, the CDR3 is TGCAGTGCTAGAGATCGAGGAGTCACCGGGGAGCTGTTTTTT.

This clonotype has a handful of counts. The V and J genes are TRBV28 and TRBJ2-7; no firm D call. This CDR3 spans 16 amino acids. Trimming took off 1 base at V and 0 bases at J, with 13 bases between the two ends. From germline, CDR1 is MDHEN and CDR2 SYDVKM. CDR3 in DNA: TGTGCCAGCAGTTTATCCGGCAGTGTTAGCTCCTACGAGCAGTACTTC. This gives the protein CASSLSGSVSSYEQYF.

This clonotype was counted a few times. Written as DNA, the CDR3 is TGTGCCACCCAAGGGAGGGGTGGCCAAGAGACCCAGTACTTC. Translation: CATQGRGGQETQYF. The chain joins TRBV24-1 to TRBJ2-5; 7 nucleotides line up with TRBD2. Germline V gives CDR1 KGHDR, CDR2 SFDVKD. This CDR3 spans 14 amino acids. V lost 9 bases and J lost 1; bases outside the gene matches: 7.